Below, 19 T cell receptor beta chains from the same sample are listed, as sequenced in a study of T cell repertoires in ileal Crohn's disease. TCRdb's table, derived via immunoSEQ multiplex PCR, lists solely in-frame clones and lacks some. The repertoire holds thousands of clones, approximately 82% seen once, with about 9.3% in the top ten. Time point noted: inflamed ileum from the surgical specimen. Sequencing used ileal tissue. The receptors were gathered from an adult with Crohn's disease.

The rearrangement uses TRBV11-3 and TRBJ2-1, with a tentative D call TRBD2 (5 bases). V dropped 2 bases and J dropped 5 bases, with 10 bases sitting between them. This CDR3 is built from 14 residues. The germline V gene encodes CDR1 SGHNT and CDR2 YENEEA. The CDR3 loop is CASSLRGFDNEQFF. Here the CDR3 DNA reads TGTGCCAGCAGCTTACGGGGATTCGACAATGAGCAGTTCTTC.

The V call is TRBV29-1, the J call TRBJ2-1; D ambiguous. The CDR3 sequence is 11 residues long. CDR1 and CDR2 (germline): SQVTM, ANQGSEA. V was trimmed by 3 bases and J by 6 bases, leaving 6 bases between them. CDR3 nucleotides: TGCAGCGTTGAGGAGTTCAATGAGCAGTTCTTC. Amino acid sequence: CSVEEFNEQFF.

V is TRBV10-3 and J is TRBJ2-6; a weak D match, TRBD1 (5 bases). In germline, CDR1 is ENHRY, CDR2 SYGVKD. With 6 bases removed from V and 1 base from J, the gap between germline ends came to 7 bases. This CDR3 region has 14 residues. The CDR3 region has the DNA TGTGCCATCAGGGCAGGGTCTGGGGCCAACGTCCTGACTTTC. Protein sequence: CAIRAGSGANVLTF.

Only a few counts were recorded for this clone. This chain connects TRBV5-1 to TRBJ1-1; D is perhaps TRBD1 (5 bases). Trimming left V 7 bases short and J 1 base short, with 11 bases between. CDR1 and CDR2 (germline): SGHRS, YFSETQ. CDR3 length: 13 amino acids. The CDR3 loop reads CASGEGQNTEAFF. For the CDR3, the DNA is TGCGCCAGCGGTGAAGGACAGAACACTGAAGCTTTCTTT.

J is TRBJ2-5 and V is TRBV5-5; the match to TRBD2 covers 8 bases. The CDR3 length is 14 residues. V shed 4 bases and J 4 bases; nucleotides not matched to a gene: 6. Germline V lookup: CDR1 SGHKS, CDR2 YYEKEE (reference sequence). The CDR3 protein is CASSGAGGGETQYF. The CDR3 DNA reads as TGTGCCAGCAGCGGGGCGGGGGGAGGAGAGACCCAGTACTTC.

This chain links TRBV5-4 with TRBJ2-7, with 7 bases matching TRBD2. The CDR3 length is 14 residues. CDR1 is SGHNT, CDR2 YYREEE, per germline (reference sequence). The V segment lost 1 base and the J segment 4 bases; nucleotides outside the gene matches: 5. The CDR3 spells CASSLTGGWYEQYF. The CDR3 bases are TGTGCCAGCAGCTTGACGGGGGGATGGTACGAGCAGTACTTC. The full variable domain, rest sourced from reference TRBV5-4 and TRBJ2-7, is ETGVTQSPTHLIKTRGQQVTLRCSSQSGHNTVSWYQQALGQGPQFIFQYYREEENGRGNFPPRFSGLQFPNYSSELNVNALELDDSALYLCASSLTGGWYEQYFGPGTRLTVT.

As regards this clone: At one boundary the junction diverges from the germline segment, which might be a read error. The CDR3 spells CASSLGIGIIQETQYF. The CDR3 DNA is TGTGCTAGCAGCCTAGGAATCGGGATAATCCAAGAGACCCAGTACTTC. J is TRBJ2-5 and V is TRBV7-7; a weak D match, TRBD2 (5 bases). Germline CDR1 reads SSHAT; CDR2 reads FNYEAQ (reference sequence). The CDR3 consists of 16 residues.

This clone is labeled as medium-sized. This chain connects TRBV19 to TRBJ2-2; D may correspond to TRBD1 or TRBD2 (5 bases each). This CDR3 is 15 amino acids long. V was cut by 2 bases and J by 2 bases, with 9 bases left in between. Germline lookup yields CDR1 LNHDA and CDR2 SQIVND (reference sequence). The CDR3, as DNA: TGTGCCAGTAGTATACTAGGGACCAACACCGGGGAGCTGTTTTTT. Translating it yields CASSILGTNTGELFF.

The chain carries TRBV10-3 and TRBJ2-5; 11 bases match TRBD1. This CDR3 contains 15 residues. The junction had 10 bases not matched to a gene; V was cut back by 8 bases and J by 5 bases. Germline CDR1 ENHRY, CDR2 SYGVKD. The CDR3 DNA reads TGTGCCATCTCTCGGACAGGGGGCGTAGGGGAGACCCAGTACTTC. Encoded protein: CAISRTGGVGETQYF.

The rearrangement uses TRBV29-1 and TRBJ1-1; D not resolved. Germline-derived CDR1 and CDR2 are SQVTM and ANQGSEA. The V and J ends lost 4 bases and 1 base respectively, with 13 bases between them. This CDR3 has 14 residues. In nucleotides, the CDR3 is TGCAGCGTTGCCGCCTGGACGGGGAACACTGAAGCTTTCTTT. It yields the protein CSVAAWTGNTEAFF.

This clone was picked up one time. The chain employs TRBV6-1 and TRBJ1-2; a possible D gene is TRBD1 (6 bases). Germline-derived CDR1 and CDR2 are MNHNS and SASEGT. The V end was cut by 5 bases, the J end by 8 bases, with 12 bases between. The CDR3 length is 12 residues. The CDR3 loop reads CASSRIGGGYTF. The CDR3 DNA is TGTGCCAGCAGTCGTATCGGGGGCGGCTACACCTTC.

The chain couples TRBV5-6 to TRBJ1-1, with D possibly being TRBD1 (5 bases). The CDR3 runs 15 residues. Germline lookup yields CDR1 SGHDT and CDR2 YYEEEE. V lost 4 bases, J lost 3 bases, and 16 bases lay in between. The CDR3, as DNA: TGTGCCAGCAGCGGAGGCGGGACGGGGGACACTGAAGCTTTCTTT. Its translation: CASSGGGTGDTEAFF.

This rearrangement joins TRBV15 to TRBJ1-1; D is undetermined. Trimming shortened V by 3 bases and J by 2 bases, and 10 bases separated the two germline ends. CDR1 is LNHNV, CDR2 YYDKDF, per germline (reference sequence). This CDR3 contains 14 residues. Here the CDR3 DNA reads TGTGCCACCAGCAGGACTAGGGTCAACACTGAAGCTTTCTTT. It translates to CATSRTRVNTEAFF.

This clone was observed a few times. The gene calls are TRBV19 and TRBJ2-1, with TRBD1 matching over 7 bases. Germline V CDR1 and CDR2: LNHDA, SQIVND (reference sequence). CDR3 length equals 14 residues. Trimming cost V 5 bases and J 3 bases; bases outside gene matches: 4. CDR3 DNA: TGTGCCAGTAGTCCAACAGGGGTCTACAATGAGCAGTTCTTC. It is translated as CASSPTGVYNEQFF.

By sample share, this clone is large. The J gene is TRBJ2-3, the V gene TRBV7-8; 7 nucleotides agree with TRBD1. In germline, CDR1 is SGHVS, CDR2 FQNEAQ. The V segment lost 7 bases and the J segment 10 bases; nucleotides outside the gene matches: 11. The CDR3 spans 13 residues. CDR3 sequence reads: CASKPRGQSAQYF. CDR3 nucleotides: TGTGCCAGCAAGCCAAGGGGACAGAGTGCGCAGTATTTT.

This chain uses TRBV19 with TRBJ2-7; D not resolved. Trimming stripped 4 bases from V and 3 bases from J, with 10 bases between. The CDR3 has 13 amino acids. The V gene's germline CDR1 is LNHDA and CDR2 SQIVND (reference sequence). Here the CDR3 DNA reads TGTGCCAGTAGTAGGTCGCCCGGCTACGAGCAGTACTTC. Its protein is CASSRSPGYEQYF.

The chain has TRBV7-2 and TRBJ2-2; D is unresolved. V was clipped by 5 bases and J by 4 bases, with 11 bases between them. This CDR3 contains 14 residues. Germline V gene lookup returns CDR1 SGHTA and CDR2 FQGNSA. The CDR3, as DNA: TGTGCCAGCAGCCCGTGGGCCCTCACCGGGGAGCTGTTTTTT. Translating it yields CASSPWALTGELFF.

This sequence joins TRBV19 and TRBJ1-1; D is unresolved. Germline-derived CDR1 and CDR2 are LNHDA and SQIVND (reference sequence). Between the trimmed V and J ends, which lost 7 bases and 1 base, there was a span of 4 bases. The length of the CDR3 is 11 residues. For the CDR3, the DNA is TGTGCCAGTACTTGGAACACTGAAGCTTTCTTT. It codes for CASTWNTEAFF.

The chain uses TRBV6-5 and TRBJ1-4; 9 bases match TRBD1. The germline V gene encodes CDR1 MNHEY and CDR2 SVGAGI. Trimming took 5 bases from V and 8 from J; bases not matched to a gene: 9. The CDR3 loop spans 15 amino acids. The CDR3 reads CASSIRQGVREKLFF. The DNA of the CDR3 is TGTGCCAGCAGTATTCGACAGGGGGTTAGGGAAAAACTGTTTTTT.